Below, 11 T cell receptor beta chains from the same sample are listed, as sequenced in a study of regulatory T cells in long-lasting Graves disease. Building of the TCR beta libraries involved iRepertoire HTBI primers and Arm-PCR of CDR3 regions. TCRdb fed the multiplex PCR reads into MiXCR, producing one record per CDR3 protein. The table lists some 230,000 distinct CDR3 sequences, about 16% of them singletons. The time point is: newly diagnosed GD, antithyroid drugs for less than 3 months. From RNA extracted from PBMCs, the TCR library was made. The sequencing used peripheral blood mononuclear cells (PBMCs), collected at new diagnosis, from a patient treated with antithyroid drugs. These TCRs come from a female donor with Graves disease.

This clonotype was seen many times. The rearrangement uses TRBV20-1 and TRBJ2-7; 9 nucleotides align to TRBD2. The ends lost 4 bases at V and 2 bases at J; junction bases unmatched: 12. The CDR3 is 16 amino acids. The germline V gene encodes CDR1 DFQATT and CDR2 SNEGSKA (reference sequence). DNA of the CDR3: TGCAGTGCTACTGCGGGAGGGCCCCCTCTAGCCTACGAGCAGTACTTC. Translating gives CSATAGGPPLAYEQYF.

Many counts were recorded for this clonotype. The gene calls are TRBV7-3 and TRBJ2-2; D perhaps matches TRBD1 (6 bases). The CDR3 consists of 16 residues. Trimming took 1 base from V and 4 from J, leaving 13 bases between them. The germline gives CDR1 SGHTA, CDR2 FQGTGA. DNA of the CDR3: TGTGCCAGCAGCTTAAATGGGGGCGCGGGCACCGGGGAGCTGTTTTTT. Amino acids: CASSLNGGAGTGELFF.

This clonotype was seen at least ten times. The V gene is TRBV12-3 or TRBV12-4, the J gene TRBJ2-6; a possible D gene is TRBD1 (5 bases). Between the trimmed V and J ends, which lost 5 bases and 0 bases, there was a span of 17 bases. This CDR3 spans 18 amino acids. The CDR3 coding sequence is TGTGCCAGCAGTGTCGACAGCAATATTATCTCTGGGGCCAACGTCCTGACTTTC. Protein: CASSVDSNIISGANVLTF.

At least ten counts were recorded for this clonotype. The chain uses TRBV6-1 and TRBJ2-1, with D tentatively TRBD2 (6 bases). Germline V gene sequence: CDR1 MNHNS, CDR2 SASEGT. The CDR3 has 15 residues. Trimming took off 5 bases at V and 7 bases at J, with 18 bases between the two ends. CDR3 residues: CASSPTGVRGNEQFF. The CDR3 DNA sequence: TGTGCCAGCAGTCCCACGGGAGTGCGGGGTAATGAGCAGTTCTTC.

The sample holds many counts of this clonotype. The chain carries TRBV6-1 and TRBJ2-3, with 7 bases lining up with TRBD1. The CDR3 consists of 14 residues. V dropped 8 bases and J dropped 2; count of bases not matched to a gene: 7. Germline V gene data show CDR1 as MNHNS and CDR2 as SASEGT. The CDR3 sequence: CASSGQAHTDTQYF. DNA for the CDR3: TGTGCCAGCTCCGGACAGGCCCACACAGATACGCAGTATTTT.

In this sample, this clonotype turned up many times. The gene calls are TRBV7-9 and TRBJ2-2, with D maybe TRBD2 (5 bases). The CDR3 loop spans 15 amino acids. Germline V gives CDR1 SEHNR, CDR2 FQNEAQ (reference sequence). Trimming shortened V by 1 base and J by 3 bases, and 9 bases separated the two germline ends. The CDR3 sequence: CASSLVTGDTGELFF. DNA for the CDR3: TGTGCCAGCAGCTTAGTTACCGGGGACACCGGGGAGCTGTTTTTT.

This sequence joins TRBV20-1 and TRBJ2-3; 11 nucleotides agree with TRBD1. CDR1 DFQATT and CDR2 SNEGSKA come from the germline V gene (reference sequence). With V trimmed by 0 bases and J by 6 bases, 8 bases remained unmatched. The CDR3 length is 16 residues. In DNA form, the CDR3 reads TGCAGTGCTAGAGATCCTACCGGGACAGGGGGGGATACGCAGTATTTT. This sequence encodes CSARDPTGTGGDTQYF.

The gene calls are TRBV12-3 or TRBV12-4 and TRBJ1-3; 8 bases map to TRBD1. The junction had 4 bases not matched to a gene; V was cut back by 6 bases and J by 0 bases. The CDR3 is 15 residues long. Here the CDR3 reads CASSRTGLSGNTIYF. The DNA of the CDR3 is TGTGCCAGCAGCAGGACAGGGCTCTCTGGAAACACCATATATTTT.

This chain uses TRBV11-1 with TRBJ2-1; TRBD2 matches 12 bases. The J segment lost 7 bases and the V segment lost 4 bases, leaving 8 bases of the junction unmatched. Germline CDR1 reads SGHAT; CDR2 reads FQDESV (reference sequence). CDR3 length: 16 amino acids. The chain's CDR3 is CASSSSLAGGQNEQFF. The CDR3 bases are TGTGCCAGCAGCTCCTCTCTAGCGGGAGGGCAGAATGAGCAGTTCTTC.

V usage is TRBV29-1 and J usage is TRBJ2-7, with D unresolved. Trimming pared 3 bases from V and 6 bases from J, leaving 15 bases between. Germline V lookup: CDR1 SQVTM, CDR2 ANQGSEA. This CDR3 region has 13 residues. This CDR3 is CSVEVSRSGEQYF. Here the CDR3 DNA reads TGCAGCGTTGAGGTTTCCAGGTCGGGCGAGCAGTACTTC.

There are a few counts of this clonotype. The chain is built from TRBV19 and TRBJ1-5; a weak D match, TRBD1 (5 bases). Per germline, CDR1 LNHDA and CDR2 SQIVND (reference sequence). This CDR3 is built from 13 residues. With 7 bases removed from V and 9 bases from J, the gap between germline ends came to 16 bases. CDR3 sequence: CASTGRRRWPQHF. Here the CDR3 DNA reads TGTGCCAGTACGGGACGGAGGAGATGGCCCCAGCATTTT.